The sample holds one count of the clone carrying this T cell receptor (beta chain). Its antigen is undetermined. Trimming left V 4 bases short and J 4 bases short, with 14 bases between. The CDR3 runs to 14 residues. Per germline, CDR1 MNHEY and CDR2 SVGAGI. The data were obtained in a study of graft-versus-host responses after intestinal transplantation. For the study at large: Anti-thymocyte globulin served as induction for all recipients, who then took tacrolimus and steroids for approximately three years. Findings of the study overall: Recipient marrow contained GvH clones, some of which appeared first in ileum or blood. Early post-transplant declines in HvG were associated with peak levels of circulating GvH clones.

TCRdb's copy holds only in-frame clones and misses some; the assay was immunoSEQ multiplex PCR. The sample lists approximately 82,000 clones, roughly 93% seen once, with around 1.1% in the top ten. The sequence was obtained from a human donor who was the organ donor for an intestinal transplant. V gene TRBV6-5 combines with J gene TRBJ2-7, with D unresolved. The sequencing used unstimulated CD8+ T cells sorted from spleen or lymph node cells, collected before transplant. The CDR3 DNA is TGTGCCAGCAGTTCCGGTCCCGGGTTTTACGAGCAGTACTTC. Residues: CASSSGPGFYEQYF.